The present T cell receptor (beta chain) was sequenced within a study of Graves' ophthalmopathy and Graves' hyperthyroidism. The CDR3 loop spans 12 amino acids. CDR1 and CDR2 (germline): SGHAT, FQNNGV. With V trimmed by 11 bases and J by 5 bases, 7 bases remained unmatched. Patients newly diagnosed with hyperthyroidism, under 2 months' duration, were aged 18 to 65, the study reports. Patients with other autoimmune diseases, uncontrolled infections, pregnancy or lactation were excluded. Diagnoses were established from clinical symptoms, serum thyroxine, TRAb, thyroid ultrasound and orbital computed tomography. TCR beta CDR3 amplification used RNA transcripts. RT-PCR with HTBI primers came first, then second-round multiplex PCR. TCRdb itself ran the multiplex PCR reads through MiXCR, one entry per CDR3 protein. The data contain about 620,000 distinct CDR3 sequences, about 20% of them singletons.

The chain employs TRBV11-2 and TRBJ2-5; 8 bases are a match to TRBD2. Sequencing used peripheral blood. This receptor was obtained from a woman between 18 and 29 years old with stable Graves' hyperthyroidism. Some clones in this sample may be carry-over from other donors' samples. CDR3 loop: CAASGGQETQYF. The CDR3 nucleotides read TGTGCCGCGAGCGGGGGCCAGGAGACCCAGTACTTC.